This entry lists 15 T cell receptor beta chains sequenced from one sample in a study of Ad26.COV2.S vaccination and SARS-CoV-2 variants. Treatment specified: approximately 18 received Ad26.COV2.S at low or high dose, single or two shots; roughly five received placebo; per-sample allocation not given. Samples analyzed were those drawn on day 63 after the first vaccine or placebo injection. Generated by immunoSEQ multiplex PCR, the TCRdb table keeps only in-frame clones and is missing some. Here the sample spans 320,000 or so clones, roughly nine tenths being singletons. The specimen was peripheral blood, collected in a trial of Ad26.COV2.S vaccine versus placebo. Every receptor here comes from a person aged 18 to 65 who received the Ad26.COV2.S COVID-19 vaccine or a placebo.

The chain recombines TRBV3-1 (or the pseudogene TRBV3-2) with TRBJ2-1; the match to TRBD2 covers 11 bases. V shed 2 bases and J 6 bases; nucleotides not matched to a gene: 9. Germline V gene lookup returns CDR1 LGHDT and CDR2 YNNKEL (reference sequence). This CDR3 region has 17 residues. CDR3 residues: CASSQMGASGGSNEQFF. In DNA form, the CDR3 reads TGTGCCAGCAGCCAAATGGGTGCTAGCGGGGGGAGCAATGAGCAGTTCTTC.

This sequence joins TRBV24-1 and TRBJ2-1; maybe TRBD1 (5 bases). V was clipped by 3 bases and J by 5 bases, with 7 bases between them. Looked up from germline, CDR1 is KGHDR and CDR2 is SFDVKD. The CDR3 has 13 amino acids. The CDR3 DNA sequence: TGTGCCACCAGTGATCAGGGAAACAATGAGCAGTTCTTC. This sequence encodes CATSDQGNNEQFF.

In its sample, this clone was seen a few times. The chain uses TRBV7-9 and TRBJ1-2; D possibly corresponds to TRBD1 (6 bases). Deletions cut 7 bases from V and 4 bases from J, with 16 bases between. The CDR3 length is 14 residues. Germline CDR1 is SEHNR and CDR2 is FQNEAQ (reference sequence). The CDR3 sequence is CASTTDGQSYGYTF. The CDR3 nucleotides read TGTGCCAGCACCACCGACGGACAGTCCTATGGCTACACCTTC.

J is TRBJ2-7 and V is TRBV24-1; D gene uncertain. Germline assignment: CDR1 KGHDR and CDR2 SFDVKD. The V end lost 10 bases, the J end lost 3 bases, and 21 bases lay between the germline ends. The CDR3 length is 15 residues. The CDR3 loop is CATPPQLRLNYEQYV. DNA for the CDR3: TGTGCCACGCCCCCCCAGCTCCGACTGAACTACGAGCAGTACGTC.

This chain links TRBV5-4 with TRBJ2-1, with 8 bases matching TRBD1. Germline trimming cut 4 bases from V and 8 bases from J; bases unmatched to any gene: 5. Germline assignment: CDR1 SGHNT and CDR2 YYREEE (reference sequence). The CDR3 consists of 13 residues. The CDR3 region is CASSADRADEQFF. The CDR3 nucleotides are TGTGCCAGCAGCGCGGACAGGGCGGATGAGCAGTTCTTC.

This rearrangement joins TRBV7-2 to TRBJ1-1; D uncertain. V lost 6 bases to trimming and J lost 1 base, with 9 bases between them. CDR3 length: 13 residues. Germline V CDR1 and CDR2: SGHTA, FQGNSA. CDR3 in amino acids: CASRLTANTEAFF. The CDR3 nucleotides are TGTGCCAGCAGGCTTACAGCGAACACTGAAGCTTTCTTT. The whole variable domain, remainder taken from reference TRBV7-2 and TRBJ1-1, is GAGVSQSPSNKVTEKGKDVELRCDPISGHTALYWYRQSLGQGLEFLIYFQGNSAPDKSGLPSDRFSAERTGGSVSTLTIQRTQQEDSAVYLCASRLTANTEAFFGQGTRLTVV.

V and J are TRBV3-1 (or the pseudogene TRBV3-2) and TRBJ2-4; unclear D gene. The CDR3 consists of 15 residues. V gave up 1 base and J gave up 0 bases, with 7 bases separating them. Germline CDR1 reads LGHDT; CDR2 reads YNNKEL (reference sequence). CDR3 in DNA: TGTGCCAGCAGCCAAGCCGCTCTAGCCAAAAACATTCAGTACTTC. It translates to CASSQAALAKNIQYF.

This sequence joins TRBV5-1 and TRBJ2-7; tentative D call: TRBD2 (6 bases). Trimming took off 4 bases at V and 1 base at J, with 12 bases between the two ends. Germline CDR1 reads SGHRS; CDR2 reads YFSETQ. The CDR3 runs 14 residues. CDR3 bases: TGCGCCAGCAGCCCCACCGGGGGTTCCTACGAGCAGTACGTC. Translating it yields CASSPTGGSYEQYV.

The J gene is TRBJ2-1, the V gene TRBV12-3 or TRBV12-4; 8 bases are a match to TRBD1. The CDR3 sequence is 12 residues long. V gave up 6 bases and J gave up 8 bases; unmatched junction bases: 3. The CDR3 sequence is CASSQGAYEQFF. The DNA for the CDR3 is TGTGCCAGCAGCCAGGGGGCCTATGAGCAGTTCTTC.

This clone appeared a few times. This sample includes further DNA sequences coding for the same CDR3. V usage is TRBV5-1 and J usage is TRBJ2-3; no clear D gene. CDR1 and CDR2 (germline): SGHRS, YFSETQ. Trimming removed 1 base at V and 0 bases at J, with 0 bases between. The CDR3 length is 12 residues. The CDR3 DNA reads TGCGCCAGCAGCTTGAGCACAGATACGCAGTATTTT. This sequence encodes CASSLSTDTQYF.

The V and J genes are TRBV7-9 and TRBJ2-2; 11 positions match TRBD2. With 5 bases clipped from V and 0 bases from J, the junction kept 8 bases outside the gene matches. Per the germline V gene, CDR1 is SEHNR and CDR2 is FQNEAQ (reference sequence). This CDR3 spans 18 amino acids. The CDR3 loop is CASSPRLAGGSNTGELFF. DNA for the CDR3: TGTGCCAGCAGCCCCAGGCTAGCGGGAGGTTCGAACACCGGGGAGCTGTTTTTT.

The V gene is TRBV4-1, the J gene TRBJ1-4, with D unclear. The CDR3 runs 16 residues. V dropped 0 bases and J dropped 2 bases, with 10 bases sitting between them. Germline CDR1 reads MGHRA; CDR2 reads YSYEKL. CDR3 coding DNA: TGCGCCAGCAGCCAAGATTTCGGTATGACTAATGAAAAACTGTTTTTT. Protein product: CASSQDFGMTNEKLFF.

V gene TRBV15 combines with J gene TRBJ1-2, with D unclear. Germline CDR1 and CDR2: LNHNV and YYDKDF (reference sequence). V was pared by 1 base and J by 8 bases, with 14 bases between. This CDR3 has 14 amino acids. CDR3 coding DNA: TGTGCCACCAGCAGAGGGGATCTTCCTAGGGGCTACACCTTC. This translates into CATSRGDLPRGYTF.

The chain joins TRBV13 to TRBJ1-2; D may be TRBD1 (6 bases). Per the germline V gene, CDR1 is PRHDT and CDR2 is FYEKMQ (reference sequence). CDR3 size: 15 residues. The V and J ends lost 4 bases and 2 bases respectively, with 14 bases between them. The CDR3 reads CASSSALGTNYGYTF. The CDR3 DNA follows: TGTGCCAGCAGCTCAGCCCTCGGGACAAACTATGGCTACACCTTC.

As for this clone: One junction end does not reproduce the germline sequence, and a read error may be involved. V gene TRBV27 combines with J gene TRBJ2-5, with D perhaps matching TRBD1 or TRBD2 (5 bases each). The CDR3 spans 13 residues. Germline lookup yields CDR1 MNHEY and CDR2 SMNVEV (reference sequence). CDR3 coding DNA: TGTGCCAGTAGTTTGGGGACCCAAGAGACCCAGTACTTC. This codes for CASSLGTQETQYF.